This TCR beta chain originates from a study of shared clonotypes between healthy human individuals. Findings and caveats of the study: In general, naive subsets displayed greater estimated richness than memory subsets did.

Using immunoSEQ multiplex PCR, the repertoire was profiled, and TCRdb retains in-frame clones only, with some absent. The sample shows 800,000 to 950,000 clones, roughly 96% of them seen only once. This CDR3 has 14 amino acids. Germline V CDR1 and CDR2: SGDLS, YYNGEE. Trimming shortened V by 3 bases and J by 1 base, and 10 bases separated the two germline ends. Naive-designated CD8 cells lacked CD45RO, were positively enriched for CCR7, and omitted terminally differentiated effector memory CD45RA+ cells. In regard to this clone: The antigen is undetermined.

The clonotype comes from a man aged 30 to 39 in good health. The chain employs TRBV9 and TRBJ1-1, with D hard to call. The sequenced sample was naive CD8+ T cells sorted from blood. CDR3 protein: CASSAGDPNTEAFF. Written as DNA, the CDR3 is TGTGCCAGCAGCGCCGGGGATCCGAACACTGAAGCTTTCTTT.